A selection of T cell receptor beta chains follows, all from one sample in a study of cytomegalovirus exposure and HLA in healthy donors. The assay was immunoSEQ multiplex PCR, and TCRdb's table has in-frame clones only and misses some. The profile shows 35,000 to 40,000 clones, 66% of them singletons. Sequenced input: PBMCs. These receptors were taken from a man in his forties or fifties in good health and CMV-seropositive. The CDR3 runs from the conserved cysteine through the conserved F or W. Each record gives: J gene, CDR3 length, clone size, D gene, V gene, CDR3 protein, CDR3 DNA. The D gene is left open where the match is weak. Part of the rows lack a size; the others show once, few, many or a class for expanded clones.

TRBJ2-7 | 13 | . | TRBD2 | TRBV7-6 | CASSLRLSGEQYF | TGTGCCAGCAGCTTAAGGCTTAGCGGGGAGCAGTACTTC
TRBJ1-1 | 14 | few | TRBD1 | TRBV6-5 | CASSYSGGRTEAFF | TGTGCCAGCAGTTACTCAGGGGGCCGGACTGAAGCTTTCTTT
TRBJ2-3 | 14 | . | . | TRBV7-2 | CASSSNYREDTQYF | TGTGCCAGCAGCTCGAACTACCGTGAAGATACGCAGTATTTT
TRBJ2-7 | 17 | few | . | TRBV7-6 | CASSLGFLRGDDYEQYF | TGTGCCAGCAGCTTAGGGTTCCTCCGCGGGGATGACTACGAGCAGTACTTC
TRBJ1-4 | 12 | . | TRBD1 | TRBV5-1 | CASRDSNEKLFF | TGCGCCAGCCGGGACAGTAATGAAAAACTGTTTTTT
TRBJ1-2 | 13 | . | . | TRBV29-1 | CSTGQSFDYGYTF | TGCAGCACCGGACAGTCGTTCGACTATGGCTACACCTTC
TRBJ1-1 | 15 | few | . | TRBV7-2 | CASSAGTPRITEAFF | TGTGCCAGCAGCGCCGGGACACCCAGAATCACTGAAGCTTTCTTT
TRBJ2-5 | 14 | . | TRBD2 | TRBV7-8 | CASSLNGGAETQYF | TGTGCCAGCAGCTTAAACGGGGGGGCCGAGACCCAGTACTTC
TRBJ1-5 | 14 | . | . | TRBV6-5 | CASSPNGENQPQHF | TGTGCCAGCAGCCCTAATGGGGAGAATCAGCCCCAGCATTTT
TRBJ1-2 | 14 | few | . | TRBV19 | CASSGQTTNYGYTF | TGTGCCAGTAGTGGGCAGACAACTAACTATGGCTACACCTTC
TRBJ2-1 | 13 | . | TRBD1 | TRBV11-2 | CASSIGQGDEQFF | TGTGCCAGCAGCATTGGACAGGGTGATGAGCAGTTCTTC
TRBJ1-2 | 15 | few | . | TRBV2 | CASSARSASNSGYTF | TGTGCCAGCAGCGCCCGATCCGCTTCAAACTCTGGCTACACCTTC
TRBJ1-2 | 12 | . | . | TRBV28 | CASSGPGYGYTF | TGTGCCAGCAGTGGGCCCGGCTATGGCTACACCTTC
TRBJ2-7 | 16 | . | TRBD2 | TRBV11-2 | CASSLVSLAGYYEQYF | TGTGCCAGCAGCTTAGTATCGCTAGCGGGGTACTACGAGCAGTACTTC
TRBJ2-1 | 16 | . | TRBD2 | TRBV4-3 | CASSQVLAGGMNEQFF | TGCGCCAGCAGCCAAGTCCTAGCGGGGGGGATGAATGAGCAGTTCTTC
TRBJ1-1 | 11 | . | . | TRBV11-2 | CASSLGPEAFF | TGTGCCAGCAGCTTAGGGCCAGAAGCTTTCTTT
TRBJ2-3 | 16 | . | TRBD1 | TRBV5-6 | CASSLYRDRATDTQYF | TGTGCCAGCAGCCTATACCGGGACAGGGCCACAGATACGCAGTATTTT
TRBJ1-1 | 17 | . | TRBD1 | TRBV29-1 | CSVDERGQGGGSTEAFF | TGCAGCGTTGACGAAAGGGGACAGGGAGGGGGTAGCACTGAAGCTTTCTTT
TRBJ2-3 | 12 | few | . | TRBV6-5 | CASRTRLNTQYF | TGTGCCAGCAGGACCCGACTAAATACGCAGTATTTT
TRBJ1-4 | 11 | . | . | TRBV6-1 | CASTRSEKLFF | TGTGCCAGCACCCGGTCGGAAAAACTGTTTTTT
TRBJ2-2 | 15 | few | TRBD1 | TRBV5-8 | CASSAQGVNTGELFF | TGTGCCAGCAGCGCTCAGGGGGTGAACACCGGGGAGCTGTTTTTT
TRBJ2-2 | 15 | . | TRBD1 | TRBV5-6 | CASSPATGGTGELFF | TGTGCCAGCAGCCCTGCAACAGGGGGCACCGGGGAGCTGTTTTTT
TRBJ1-1 | 16 | . | TRBD1 | TRBV6-5 | CASSSRQTGESTEAFF | TGTGCCAGCAGTTCTAGACAGACAGGGGAGAGCACTGAAGCTTTCTTT
TRBJ2-7 | 14 | . | . | TRBV25-1 | CASSEWKGDYEQYF | TGTGCCAGCAGTGAATGGAAGGGGGACTACGAGCAGTACTTC
TRBJ1-2 | 14 | . | . | TRBV9 | CASSDAGPGYGYTF | TGTGCCAGCAGCGATGCGGGGCCGGGGTATGGCTACACCTTC
TRBJ2-1 | 12 | . | . | TRBV5-1 | CASSFVAAEQFF | TGCGCCAGCAGCTTCGTGGCGGCTGAGCAGTTCTTC
TRBJ1-2 | 14 | . | . | TRBV7-9 | CASSLVVANYGYTF | TGTGCCAGCAGCTTAGTGGTAGCTAACTATGGCTACACCTTC
TRBJ2-7 | 15 | . | . | TRBV9 | CASSGAGAGSYEQYF | TGTGCCAGCAGCGGCGCGGGTGCGGGCTCCTACGAGCAGTACTTC
TRBJ1-2 | 13 | . | . | TRBV7-2 | CASTTRGLHGYTF | TGTGCCAGCACCACCCGGGGTTTGCATGGCTACACCTTC
TRBJ1-4 | 14 | few | TRBD1 | TRBV19 | CASVDRGLDEKLFF | TGTGCCAGTGTAGACAGGGGGCTTGATGAAAAACTGTTTTTT
TRBJ1-5 | 14 | . | . | TRBV27 | CASSLIGENQPQHF | TGTGCCAGCAGTTTGATCGGGGAAAATCAGCCCCAGCATTTT
TRBJ1-1 | 14 | . | . | TRBV2 | CASIQNGEGGKAFF | TGTGCCAGCATTCAGAACGGGGAGGGTGGGAAAGCTTTCTTT
TRBJ1-1 | 15 | . | . | TRBV5-8 | CASSPWEGFTSEAFF | TGTGCCAGCAGCCCTTGGGAGGGGTTTACATCAGAGGCTTTCTTT
TRBJ2-5 | 12 | . | TRBD2 | TRBV19 | CASRGTGGGQYF | TGTGCCAGTAGAGGGACCGGGGGAGGGCAGTACTTC
TRBJ2-3 | 14 | few | TRBD2 | TRBV30 | CAPSGGHSGDTQYF | TGTGCCCCTAGCGGGGGCCACTCGGGGGATACGCAGTATTTT
TRBJ1-2 | 17 | . | TRBD1 | TRBV7-8 | CASSPTHSGQGDYGYTF | TGTGCCAGCAGCCCCACCCATTCCGGACAGGGTGACTATGGCTACACCTTC
TRBJ2-5 | 16 | once | TRBD1 | TRBV2 | CASSSRTSDRGSTQYF | TGTGCCAGCAGTTCCCGCACTTCGGACAGGGGTTCGACCCAGTACTTC
TRBJ2-6 | 17 | . | . | TRBV28 | CASRSIIGTPGANVLTF | TGTGCCAGCAGGAGTATTATAGGGACTCCTGGGGCCAACGTCCTGACTTTC
TRBJ1-2 | 16 | . | . | TRBV5-4 | CASSSREEGPTNGYTF | TGTGCCAGCAGCTCGAGGGAGGAGGGGCCCACCAATGGCTACACCTTC
TRBJ1-1 | 14 | . | TRBD1 | TRBV2 | CASRTGGMNTEAFF | TGTGCCAGCAGGACAGGGGGTATGAACACTGAAGCTTTCTTT
TRBJ1-5 | 15 | . | . | TRBV7-2 | CASSPGGASNQPQHF | TGTGCCAGCAGCCCGGGGGGGGCTAGCAATCAGCCCCAGCATTTT
TRBJ2-3 | 14 | . | . | TRBV2 | CASSSLATPDTQYF | TGTGCCAGCAGTTCTCTAGCGACACCAGATACGCAGTATTTT
TRBJ1-1 | 15 | few | . | TRBV6-5 | CASSYSWGGNTEAFF | TGTGCCAGCAGTTACTCGTGGGGAGGGAACACTGAAGCTTTCTTT
TRBJ1-5 | 13 | few | TRBD1 | TRBV6-5 | CASSQGVNQPQHF | TGTGCCAGCAGTCAGGGGGTAAATCAGCCCCAGCATTTT